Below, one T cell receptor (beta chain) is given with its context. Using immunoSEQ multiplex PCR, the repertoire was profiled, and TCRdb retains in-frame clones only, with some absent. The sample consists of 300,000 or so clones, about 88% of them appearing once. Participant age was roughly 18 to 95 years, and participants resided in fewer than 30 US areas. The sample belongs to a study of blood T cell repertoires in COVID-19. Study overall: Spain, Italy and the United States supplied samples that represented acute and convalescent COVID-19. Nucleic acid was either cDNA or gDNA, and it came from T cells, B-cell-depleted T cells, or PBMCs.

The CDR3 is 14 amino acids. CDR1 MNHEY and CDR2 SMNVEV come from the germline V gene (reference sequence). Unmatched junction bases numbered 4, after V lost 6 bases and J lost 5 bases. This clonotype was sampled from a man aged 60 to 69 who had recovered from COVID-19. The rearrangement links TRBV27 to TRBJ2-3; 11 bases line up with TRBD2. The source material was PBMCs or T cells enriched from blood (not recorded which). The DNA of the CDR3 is TGTGCCAGCAGGCTAGCGGGAGGAGGAGATACGCAGTATTTT. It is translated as CASRLAGGGDTQYF.